Presented here are 23 T cell receptor beta chains from one specimen sequenced in a study of low-dose radiotherapy and immunotherapy resistance in tumors. First-strand cDNA used TRAV- and TRBV-specific primers, covering alpha and beta chains. With a V-primer adapter and a constant-region primer, TCRs were amplified for approximately 19 PCR cycles. TCRdb passed the reads through MiXCR, listing each CDR3 protein once. Counted here are 5,000 to 7,000 distinct CDR3 sequences, about 71% occurring once; the ten biggest clones make up around an eighth. All receptors derive from a human donor with advanced metastatic prostate, ovarian, gallbladder or colorectal cancer (not recorded which). This table probably holds off-target reads from a library built for another chain.

This chain uses TRBV5-1 with TRBJ2-3; the D call may be TRBD1 or TRBD2 (5 bases each). The germline V gene encodes CDR1 SGHRS and CDR2 YFSETQ. This CDR3 is 15 amino acids long. V was trimmed by 2 bases and J by 0 bases, leaving 10 bases between them. The CDR3 spells CASSLSGRSTDTQYF. The CDR3 bases are TGCGCCAGCAGCTTATCGGGACGGAGCACAGATACGCAGTATTTT.

The chain combines TRBV7-2 with TRBJ1-5; unclear D gene. CDR3 size: 14 residues. Germline loops: CDR1 SGHTA, CDR2 FQGNSA. V lost 8 bases, J lost 0 bases, and 11 bases lay in between. The CDR3 sequence: CASRLVNSNQPQHF. Here the CDR3 DNA reads TGTGCCAGCCGACTAGTGAATAGCAATCAGCCCCAGCATTTT.

The chain links TRBV20-1 to TRBJ2-7, with D perhaps TRBD1 (6 bases). CDR1 is DFQATT and CDR2 is SNEGSKA in the germline V gene (reference sequence). The CDR3 runs to 13 residues. V lost 2 bases and J 2 bases, leaving 10 bases between the germline ends. The CDR3 coding sequence is TGCAGTGCTAGATACAGGGAACCCTACGAGCAGTACTTC. Its protein product is CSARYREPYEQYF.

The chain recombines TRBV7-9 with TRBJ1-2, with unresolved D. This CDR3 is built from 13 residues. Trimming left V 4 bases short and J 7 bases short, with 13 bases between. CDR1 is SEHNR, CDR2 FQNEAQ, per germline (reference sequence). CDR3: CASSSPSYFGYTF. The CDR3 bases are TGTGCCAGCAGCTCCCCGTCTTATTTTGGCTACACCTTC.

This clonotype was seen only once. The gene calls are TRBV14 and TRBJ2-7, with 7 bases that match TRBD2. V was clipped by 0 bases and J by 2 bases; unmatched bases: 13. This CDR3 has 18 residues. Germline lookup yields CDR1 SGHDN and CDR2 FVKESK. CDR3 in DNA: TGTGCCAGCAGCCAAGAACCGCAATGGTCTAGCGGACCCTACGAGCAGTACTTC. Its protein is CASSQEPQWSSGPYEQYF.

This chain links TRBV27 with TRBJ2-3, with 9 bases fitting TRBD2. The CDR3 has 14 residues. With 5 bases clipped from V and 0 bases from J, the junction kept 0 bases outside the gene matches. Germline V gene lookup returns CDR1 MNHEY and CDR2 SMNVEV (reference sequence). Written as DNA, the CDR3 is TGTGCCAGCAGTACTAGCGGGAGCACAGATACGCAGTATTTT. This sequence encodes CASSTSGSTDTQYF.

The J gene is TRBJ2-2, the V gene TRBV12-3 or TRBV12-4, with D unclear. Trimming cost V 7 bases and J 6 bases, with 6 bases left between them. This CDR3 has 11 amino acids. The CDR3 loop is CASTTSGELFF. The CDR3 DNA is TGTGCCAGCACAACATCCGGGGAGCTGTTTTTT.

The rearrangement uses TRBV6-6 and TRBJ1-1; D might be TRBD1 (5 bases). Germline CDR1 is MNHNY and CDR2 is SVGAGI (reference sequence). The CDR3 length is 15 residues. Between the trimmed V and J ends, which lost 2 bases and 1 base, there was a span of 11 bases. The CDR3 loop is CASSYGGASNTEAFF. CDR3 DNA: TGTGCCAGCAGTTACGGAGGGGCTTCGAACACTGAAGCTTTCTTT.

This chain uses TRBV11-2 with TRBJ2-7; D unclear. CDR1 is SGHAT, CDR2 FQNNGV, per germline. This CDR3 is built from 12 residues. Trimming took 7 bases from V and 1 from J, leaving 8 bases between them. CDR3 amino acids: CASTSISYEQYF. The CDR3 coding sequence is TGTGCCAGCACCTCTATTTCCTACGAGCAGTACTTC.

The chain employs TRBV27 and TRBJ2-2; D may correspond to TRBD1 or TRBD2 (6 bases each). This CDR3 comprises 18 residues. The germline V gene encodes CDR1 MNHEY and CDR2 SMNVEV (reference sequence). Trimming removed 6 bases at V and 4 bases at J, with 24 bases between. CDR3 region: CASSPDRRLAPFTGELFF. CDR3 bases: TGTGCCAGCAGCCCTGACAGGAGGCTAGCGCCTTTCACCGGGGAGCTGTTTTTT.

J is TRBJ2-3 and V is TRBV29-1; 7 bases are a match to TRBD1. CDR1 SQVTM and CDR2 ANQGSEA come from the germline V gene. The CDR3 has 14 amino acids. J gave up 0 bases and V 6 bases, and 6 bases lay outside the gene matches. CDR3 bases: TGCAGCGTGGCCGGACAGGCTAGCACAGATACGCAGTATTTT. This gives the protein CSVAGQASTDTQYF.

The chain couples TRBV11-2 to TRBJ2-7; 10 bases agree with TRBD2. CDR1 SGHAT and CDR2 FQNNGV come from the germline V gene. The CDR3 covers 14 residues. Losses at the gene ends were 5 bases for V and 2 bases for J; bases not matched to a gene: 3. CDR3 sequence reads: CASSPGTSAYEQYF. CDR3 bases: TGTGCCAGCAGCCCCGGGACTAGCGCCTACGAGCAGTACTTC.

This clonotype came up a few times. The V call is TRBV6-4, the J call TRBJ2-1; TRBD2 is a possible D gene (7 bases). This CDR3 has 15 amino acids. Germline CDR1 and CDR2: MRHNA and SNTAGT. V dropped 0 bases and J dropped 8 bases, with 14 bases sitting between them. CDR3 amino acids: CASSDSGAGDYEQFF. The DNA of the CDR3 is TGTGCCAGCAGTGACTCGGGGGCGGGGGACTATGAGCAGTTCTTC.

This clonotype was seen only a few times. V gene TRBV29-1 combines with J gene TRBJ2-2; D is unclear. Germline V lookup: CDR1 SQVTM, CDR2 ANQGSEA. V dropped 4 bases and J dropped 1 base, with 4 bases sitting between them. CDR3 length: 12 residues. The CDR3 sequence: CSVGGNTGELFF. DNA of the CDR3: TGCAGCGTTGGGGGGAACACCGGGGAGCTGTTTTTT.

The chain has TRBV12-3 or TRBV12-4 and TRBJ2-1, with TRBD2 matching over 10 bases. This CDR3 has 14 amino acids. J was trimmed by 7 bases and V by 8 bases; bases with no gene match: 8. The CDR3 loop is CASDPGLAVNEQFF. The CDR3 coding sequence is TGTGCCAGCGACCCCGGACTAGCGGTAAATGAGCAGTTCTTC.

This sequence joins TRBV5-6 and TRBJ1-1, with D tentatively TRBD1 (5 bases). CDR3 size: 15 residues. V shed 4 bases and J shed 4 bases, with 17 bases lying between them. Germline lookup yields CDR1 SGHDT and CDR2 YYEEEE. The CDR3 loop reads CASSPRGRDGTEAFF. CDR3 in DNA: TGTGCCAGCAGCCCTCGGGGGAGGGACGGCACTGAAGCTTTCTTT.

The J gene is TRBJ1-2, the V gene TRBV6-2 or TRBV6-3; D gene ambiguous. CDR1 MNHEY and CDR2 SVGEGT come from the germline V gene. Trimming took 8 bases from V and 7 from J, leaving 17 bases between them. This CDR3 has 13 residues. The CDR3 sequence is CASQPGWGSGYTF. Here the CDR3 DNA reads TGTGCCAGCCAACCCGGGTGGGGATCTGGCTACACCTTC.

Here the CDR3 reads CASSYRGPGTGELFF. CDR3 DNA: TGTGCCAGCTCCTACCGGGGTCCGGGGACCGGGGAGCTGTTTTTT. V gene TRBV2 combines with J gene TRBJ2-2; a possible D gene is TRBD2 (5 bases). CDR3 length: 15 amino acids. V lost 8 bases, J lost 5 bases, and 18 bases lay in between. Germline CDR1 is SNHLY and CDR2 is FYNNEI.

This clonotype came up once. The genes are TRBV4-2 and TRBJ2-2; possibly TRBD1 or TRBD2 for D (7 bases each). V was pared by 0 bases and J by 4 bases, with 9 bases between. The CDR3 loop spans 15 amino acids. Per germline, CDR1 LGHNA and CDR2 YNFKEQ. CDR3 sequence (DNA): TGTGCCAGCAGCCAAGACAGGGGGGGCACCGGGGAGCTGTTTTTT. This encodes CASSQDRGGTGELFF.

V usage is TRBV6-6 and J usage is TRBJ2-7; TRBD2 matches 9 bases. CDR3 length equals 17 residues. V lost 0 bases and J lost 5; bases outside the gene matches: 11. Germline values: CDR1 MNHNY, CDR2 SVGAGI (reference sequence). The CDR3 reads CASSYSLAGGTGNEQYF. The CDR3 bases are TGTGCCAGCAGTTACTCACTCGCGGGGGGGACGGGGAACGAGCAGTACTTC.

V is TRBV3-1 and J is TRBJ1-5, with 7 bases that match TRBD1. Germline trimming cut 0 bases from V and 1 base from J; bases unmatched to any gene: 6. There are 17 residues in the CDR3. The germline gives CDR1 LGHDT, CDR2 YNNKEL (reference sequence). The CDR3 sequence: CASSQDGGRGSNQPQHF. The DNA of the CDR3 is TGTGCCAGCAGCCAAGATGGTGGCAGGGGGAGCAATCAGCCCCAGCATTTT. Drawing the rest from reference TRBV3-1 and TRBJ1-5, the complete variable domain is DTAVSQTPKYLVTQMGNDKSIKCEQNLGHDTMYWYKQDSKKFLKIMFSYNNKELIINETVPNRFSPKSPDKAHLNLHINSLELGDSAVYFCASSQDGGRGSNQPQHFGDGTRLSIL.

J is TRBJ2-5 and V is TRBV5-1, with 11 bases identical to TRBD2. J lost 3 bases, V lost 4 bases, and 2 bases had no gene match. The length of the CDR3 is 14 residues. Germline values: CDR1 SGHRS, CDR2 YFSETQ. The CDR3 DNA reads TGCGCCAGCAGCGAGGGACTAGCGGAAGAGACCCAGTACTTC. Translated, it gives CASSEGLAEETQYF.

V and J are TRBV7-9 and TRBJ2-1; 7 bases align to TRBD2. V shed 5 bases and J 9 bases; nucleotides not matched to a gene: 7. This CDR3 has 13 amino acids. The V gene's germline CDR1 is SEHNR and CDR2 FQNEAQ (reference sequence). CDR3 sequence reads: CASSPRLAGEQFF. CDR3 DNA sequence: TGTGCCAGCAGCCCCCGACTAGCCGGTGAGCAGTTCTTC.